This T cell receptor (beta chain) was obtained from a study of T cell responses to AZD1222 COVID-19 vaccine. Germline V gives CDR1 SNHLY, CDR2 FYNNEI. The CDR3 totals 14 residues. Trimming removed 4 bases from V and 5 bases from J; junction bases left unmatched: 5. Clones were read by immunoSEQ multiplex PCR, and TCRdb kept only the in-frame ones, dropping some. The profile shows 120,000 or so clones, 80% to 90% of them singletons. The sequencing used peripheral blood, collected on day 0 of MenACWY control vaccination. The chain combines TRBV2 with TRBJ1-5; 7 bases match TRBD1. This clonotype was obtained from an adult in good health. CDR3 DNA: TGTGCCAGCAGTGGGACAGGTATTCATCAGCCCCAGCATTTT. Its translation: CASSGTGIHQPQHF.